This T cell receptor (beta chain) was sequenced for a study of blood T cell repertoires in COVID-19. For the study at large: Sites across the United States, Italy and Spain contributed samples from acute and convalescent COVID-19.

This table comes from immunoSEQ multiplex PCR, and its TCRdb copy is limited to in-frame clones, with some not included. In the table there are about 210,000 clones, around 86% of which are singletons. V trimming: 5 bases; J trimming: 7 bases; junction bases outside the gene matches: 14. The CDR3 runs 16 residues. Germline-derived CDR1 and CDR2 are MDHEN and SYDVKM. Sequencing was done on a sample of PBMCs or T cells enriched from blood (not recorded which). J is TRBJ2-7 and V is TRBV28; TRBD1 agrees at 10 bases. The sequence came from a man aged 25-40 years in a cohort exposed to, infected with or recovered from COVID-19 (not recorded which). CDR3 nucleotide sequence: TGTGCCAGCAGTGCAGGGACAGGGGCCGTCTGGGGAGAGCAGTACTTC. Translated, it gives CASSAGTGAVWGEQYF.